This T cell receptor (beta chain) was sequenced during a study of blood T cell repertoires in COVID-19. In this sample, this clone turned up a few times. V shed 0 bases, J shed 3 bases, and the junction held 5 bases outside the gene matches. This CDR3 contains 15 residues. Germline V gene data show CDR1 as SGHDT and CDR2 as YYEEEE. Produced via immunoSEQ multiplex PCR; TCRdb's table is partial and in-frame only. The top ten clones hold 9.5% to 15% of a sample with some 70,000 clones, more than 70% of them seen once. The sequence came from a man aged 45-60 years with COVID-19, enrolled during active disease. This chain connects TRBV5-6 to TRBJ2-7, with 8 bases fitting TRBD1. Sequencing was done on a sample of peripheral blood. For the CDR3, the DNA is TGTGCCAGCAGCTTGGGACAGGGGTGGGGCTACGAGCAGTACTTC. Its protein product is CASSLGQGWGYEQYF. Full variable domain (rest looked up from reference TRBV5-6 and TRBJ2-7): DAGVTQSPTHLIKTRGQQVTLRCSPKSGHDTVSWYQQALGQGPQFIFQYYEEEERQRGNFPDRFSGHQFPNYSSELNVNALLLGDSALYLCASSLGQGWGYEQYFGPGTRLTVT.